This paragraph reports one TCR beta chain. What it binds is unknown. The entry originates in a study of CD8 T cells in Susac syndrome. Study-wide context: Patients with Susac syndrome were therapy-naive, taking corticosteroids, with some also receiving intravenous immunoglobulin, or taking intravenous immunoglobulin alone at the time their blood was drawn. Broader study findings: The CD4+ T cell repertoires in Susac syndrome were not clonally expanded.

V trimming: 5 bases; J trimming: 1 base; junction bases outside the gene matches: 10. The CDR3 contains 16 residues. Random hexamers served to reverse transcribe roughly 0.45 to 1 ug RNA. immunoSEQ multiplex PCR amplified TCR beta CDR3 across 54 Vbeta, 13 Jbeta. A single record per CDR3 protein comes from TCRdb applying MiXCR to the immunoSEQ multiplex PCR reads. The table shows around 200,000 distinct CDR3 sequences, with approximately 94% occurring only once. FACS was used to enrich TEMRA cells, whereas the CD8+ and CD4+ T cells were obtained by negative isolation. The V call is TRBV12-3 or TRBV12-4, the J call TRBJ1-2, with 7 positions matching TRBD1. The origin of this receptor is a human donor with Susac syndrome. Sequencing was carried out using CD4+ T cells from PBMCs. CDR3 coding DNA: TGTGCCAGCAGTCCCCCCGGGACAGCGTTTAACTATGGCTACACCTTC. It encodes CASSPPGTAFNYGYTF.